The 9 T cell receptor beta chains listed next were all sequenced from one sample in a study of blood T cell repertoires in COVID-19. Profiling relied on immunoSEQ multiplex PCR, and the TCRdb table lists in-frame clones only, not all of them. The table lists over 65,000 clones, around 88% of them singletons, with around 10% in the top ten. The specimen sequenced was peripheral blood. The origin of the receptors is a human donor in a cohort sampled during active COVID-19.

The chain couples TRBV10-2 to TRBJ1-4, with a tentative D call TRBD1 (6 bases). Germline CDR1 WSHSY, CDR2 SAAADI. The ends were cut back, 11 bases at V and 0 bases at J, with 19 bases in the middle. The length of the CDR3 is 16 residues. Written as DNA, the CDR3 is TGCGCCCCCGAAGGGCAGGGGAGGGCAACTAATGAAAAACTGTTTTTT. This translates into CAPEGQGRATNEKLFF.

The chain couples TRBV27 to TRBJ2-3; D is perhaps TRBD2 (5 bases). This CDR3 has 13 amino acids. The ends were cut back, 8 bases at V and 3 bases at J, with 12 bases in the middle. CDR1 and CDR2 from the germline V gene are MNHEY and SMNVEV (reference sequence). The CDR3 nucleotides read TGTGCCAGCGGGGTCCGGGGTACAGATACGCAGTATTTT. As protein: CASGVRGTDTQYF.

This chain links TRBV6-2 or TRBV6-3 with TRBJ2-3; D is possibly TRBD2 (5 bases). The CDR3 is made up of 16 amino acids. V was pared by 2 bases and J by 2 bases, with 14 bases between. Germline values: CDR1 MNHEY, CDR2 SVGEGT. Here the CDR3 DNA reads TGTGCCAGCAGTTACCGACTACCGGACGTCACAGATACGCAGTATTTT. Translating it yields CASSYRLPDVTDTQYF.

This rearrangement joins TRBV11-3 to TRBJ2-1; 13 nucleotides line up with TRBD2. This CDR3 region has 15 residues. Germline V lookup: CDR1 SGHNT, CDR2 YENEEA. J was trimmed by 12 bases and V by 1 base; bases with no gene match: 6. The CDR3 spells CASSLGTSGGAVQFF. Written as DNA, the CDR3 is TGTGCCAGCAGCTTAGGCACTAGCGGGGGGGCCGTGCAGTTCTTC. Using reference TRBV11-3 and TRBJ2-1 for the parts outside the CDR3, the full variable domain is EAGVVQSPRYKIIEKKQPVAFWCNPISGHNTLYWYLQNLGQGPELLIRYENEEAVDDSQLPKDRFSAERLKGVDSTLKIQPAELGDSAVYLCASSLGTSGGAVQFFGPGTRLTVL.

The chain is built from TRBV5-1 and TRBJ1-2; D is possibly TRBD1 (6 bases). Germline-derived CDR1 and CDR2 are SGHRS and YFSETQ. CDR3 length equals 15 residues. The ends were cut back, 0 bases at V and 0 bases at J, with 9 bases in the middle. The CDR3 loop reads CASSLDRATNYGYTF. The DNA for the CDR3 is TGCGCCAGCAGCTTGGACAGGGCCACTAACTATGGCTACACCTTC.

This chain connects TRBV7-9 to TRBJ2-3, with 10 positions matching TRBD2. The CDR3 has 16 amino acids. J lost 2 bases, V lost 5 bases, and 7 bases had no gene match. In germline, CDR1 is SEHNR, CDR2 FQNEAQ (reference sequence). The chain's CDR3 is CASSLLAGGVTDTQYF. Here the CDR3 DNA reads TGTGCCAGCAGCCTATTAGCGGGGGGTGTCACAGATACGCAGTATTTT.

This chain links TRBV7-2 with TRBJ2-7; tentative D call: TRBD2 (7 bases). The germline V gene has CDR1 SGHTA and CDR2 FQGNSA. Trimming stripped 1 base from V and 0 bases from J, with 13 bases between. There are 16 residues in the CDR3. This chain's CDR3 is CASSLEGGGSSYEQYF. The CDR3 region has the DNA TGTGCCAGCAGCTTAGAGGGGGGGGGCTCCTCCTACGAGCAGTACTTC. The entire variable domain, with the rest obtained from reference TRBV7-2 and TRBJ2-7, is as follows: GAGVSQSPSNKVTEKGKDVELRCDPISGHTALYWYRQSLGQGLEFLIYFQGNSAPDKSGLPSDRFSAERTGGSVSTLTIQRTQQEDSAVYLCASSLEGGGSSYEQYFGPGTRLTVT.

The CDR3 nucleotides are TGTGCAAGTCGGTTAAGCGCCCTGGGACAGGGGGCATGGGAAAAACTGTTTTTT. This translates into CASRLSALGQGAWEKLFF. The V call is TRBV12-2, the J call TRBJ1-4; the table's D call TRBD1 went unverified against the DNA. TRBV12-2 is assigned pseudogene status. The CDR3 length is 18 residues.

The rearrangement links TRBV18 to TRBJ2-1, with 9 bases aligning to TRBD1. Unmatched junction bases numbered 18, after V lost 3 bases and J lost 12 bases. This CDR3 has 17 residues. CDR1 and CDR2 (germline): KGHSH, LQKENI. The CDR3: CASSPTSGDREVTGQFF. CDR3 coding DNA: TGTGCCAGCTCACCCACCTCAGGGGACAGGGAAGTAACTGGGCAGTTCTTC.